The 26 T cell receptor beta chains below come from one sample, sequenced in a study of blood T cells in healthy people across ages. The authors ran a second PCR of about 7 to 11 cycles using a sample-barcoded 5' primer and a J-beta primer mix. TCRdb ran MiXCR on the 5' RACE reads and lists one entry per CDR3 protein. The data contain hundreds of thousands of distinct CDR3 sequences, approximately 40% of them singletons. Sequencing was done on a sample of blood. The source of these receptors is an elderly man in good health.

This clonotype appeared many times. The J gene is TRBJ2-7, the V gene TRBV4-3, with 14 bases aligning to TRBD2. The CDR3 totals 19 residues. J was trimmed by 2 bases and V by 1 base; bases with no gene match: 10. Germline CDR1 LGHNA, CDR2 YSLEER. CDR3 protein: CASSQGLGLAGDPTYEQYF. The CDR3 DNA is TGCGCCAGCAGCCAAGGGTTGGGACTAGCGGGGGACCCAACCTACGAGCAGTACTTC.

This clonotype was recorded at least ten times. V is TRBV25-1 and J is TRBJ1-2; no reliable D call. Germline-derived CDR1 and CDR2 are MGHDK and SYGVNS. CDR3 length: 13 amino acids. Trimming stripped 4 bases from V and 4 bases from J, with 10 bases between. This CDR3 reads CASSAGHLYGYTF. The CDR3 nucleotides are TGTGCCAGCAGTGCCGGCCACCTCTATGGCTACACCTTC.

V usage is TRBV7-6 and J usage is TRBJ2-5; TRBD1 is a possible D gene (5 bases). V shed 2 bases and J shed 3 bases, with 10 bases lying between them. This CDR3 contains 14 residues. Germline CDR1 is SGHVS and CDR2 is FNYEAQ. CDR3: CASSLLAREETQYF. The CDR3 DNA reads TGTGCCAGCAGCTTACTCGCCAGGGAAGAGACCCAGTACTTC.

The chain carries TRBV6-4 and TRBJ1-6; D is possibly TRBD1 (5 bases). CDR3 size: 14 residues. Trimming left V 2 bases short and J 5 bases short, with 7 bases between. Germline V gene data show CDR1 as MRHNA and CDR2 as SNTAGT. CDR3 sequence: CASSDGGNNSPLHF. The CDR3 DNA is TGTGCCAGCAGTGACGGGGGTAATAATTCACCCCTCCACTTT.

This chain connects TRBV28 to TRBJ2-3; D gene uncertain. Trimming left V 8 bases short and J 3 bases short, with 18 bases between. Germline loops: CDR1 MDHEN, CDR2 SYDVKM. The CDR3 consists of 15 residues. The CDR3 sequence is CASGSRLGGTDTQYF. The CDR3 DNA is TGTGCCAGCGGTTCGCGCCTAGGTGGGACAGATACGCAGTATTTT. The whole variable domain, filled in from reference TRBV28 and TRBJ2-3, reads DVKVTQSSRYLVKRTGEKVFLECVQDMDHENMFWYRQDPGLGLRLIYFSYDVKMKEKGDIPEGYSVSREKKERFSLILESASTNQTSMYLCASGSRLGGTDTQYFGPGTRLTVL.

This clonotype came up once. A much larger clone differs by one base, so this may be a read error. The chain has TRBV29-1 and TRBJ2-7; D not resolved. Germline CDR1 is SQVTM and CDR2 is ANQGSEA. The CDR3 is made up of 12 amino acids. The V end was cut by 5 bases, the J end by 0 bases, with 8 bases between. CDR3 loop: CSVSDISYEQYF. Here the CDR3 DNA reads TGCAGCGTTAGTGACATCTCCTACGAGCAGTACTTC.

Concerning this clonotype: The junction departs from germline at one end; a sequencing error may be responsible. The V gene is TRBV27, the J gene TRBJ2-7, with TRBD2 matching 8 bases. In germline, CDR1 is MNHEY, CDR2 SMNVEV (reference sequence). This CDR3 has 15 residues. This CDR3 reads CASILRGLGYNEQYF. CDR3 coding DNA: TGTGCCAGCATTTTACGGGGACTAGGCTACAATGAGCAGTACTTC.

To note about this clonotype: An end of the junction differs from the germline gene, which may be a read error. This rearrangement joins TRBV10-3 to TRBJ2-1; a possible D gene is TRBD2 (5 bases). CDR1 is ENHRY and CDR2 is SYGVKD in the germline V gene. This CDR3 region has 17 residues. The CDR3 loop reads CAISARGGGSSYNEHFF. CDR3 nucleotides: TGTGCCATCAGTGCCCGCGGAGGCGGAAGCTCCTACAATGAGCATTTCTTC.

This clonotype was picked up one time. The chain uses TRBV20-1 and TRBJ1-5; tentative D call: TRBD1 (5 bases). Trimming pared 2 bases from V and 6 bases from J, leaving 11 bases between. This CDR3 comprises 13 residues. Germline V gives CDR1 DFQATT, CDR2 SNEGSKA (reference sequence). CDR3 in amino acids: CSARLGGGQPQHF. Written as DNA, the CDR3 is TGCAGTGCTAGATTGGGGGGTGGTCAGCCCCAGCATTTT.

Turning to this clonotype: One end of the junction fails to match germline, which may point to a read error. The chain recombines TRBV7-2 with TRBJ2-1; 8 nucleotides line up with TRBD2. This CDR3 comprises 15 residues. Germline values: CDR1 SGHTA, CDR2 FQGNSA. CDR3 coding DNA: TGTGTCAGCAGCCAAAGGGGACTAGGGACCAATGAGCAGTTCTTC. Translated: CVSSQRGLGTNEQFF.

There are a few counts of this clonotype. The J gene is TRBJ2-3, the V gene TRBV5-1, with a tentative D call TRBD2 (6 bases). V was pared by 4 bases and J by 4 bases, with 13 bases between. This CDR3 comprises 14 residues. Germline V CDR1 and CDR2: SGHRS, YFSETQ. For the CDR3, the DNA is TGCGCCAGCAGCGTGGAGCGGGTGGCAGATACGCAGTATTTT. The encoded protein is CASSVERVADTQYF.

This clonotype was seen more than once but under ten times. This rearrangement joins TRBV10-1 to TRBJ2-1, with D unresolved. The CDR3 contains 13 residues. The V and J ends lost 3 bases and 10 bases respectively, with 13 bases between them. CDR1 is WNHNN, CDR2 SYGVQD, per germline (reference sequence). In nucleotides, the CDR3 is TGCGCCAGCAGTGATGGCGGCATTGACGAGCAGTTCTTC. This encodes CASSDGGIDEQFF.

In its sample, this clonotype was seen once. The chain recombines TRBV20-1 with TRBJ2-1, with D possibly being TRBD2 (5 bases). Trimming shortened V by 3 bases and J by 10 bases, and 22 bases separated the two germline ends. From germline, CDR1 is DFQATT and CDR2 SNEGSKA (reference sequence). CDR3 length: 15 amino acids. Here the CDR3 reads CSASLRLARANEQFF. CDR3 coding DNA: TGCAGTGCTAGTCTTAGGCTAGCTCGGGCCAACGAGCAGTTCTTC.

The chain has TRBV28 and TRBJ1-2, with D possibly matching TRBD1 (5 bases). The ends were cut back, 6 bases at V and 9 bases at J, with 17 bases in the middle. CDR3 length: 13 residues. The germline V gene encodes CDR1 MDHEN and CDR2 SYDVKM. In DNA form, the CDR3 reads TGTGCCAGCAGCGCGGGAGGGGAGGGTCGCTACACCTTC. Amino acids: CASSAGGEGRYTF.

The rearrangement joins TRBV5-1 to TRBJ1-2; D possibly corresponds to TRBD1 (6 bases). From germline, CDR1 is SGHRS and CDR2 YFSETQ. The CDR3 length is 16 residues. Between the trimmed V and J ends, which lost 4 bases and 2 bases, there was a span of 18 bases. CDR3 region: CASSKGQLIENYGYTF. CDR3 DNA: TGCGCCAGCAGCAAAGGACAGCTCATCGAAAACTATGGCTACACCTTC.

The J gene is TRBJ1-5, the V gene TRBV6-2 or TRBV6-3, with D possibly TRBD1 on 5 matching bases. The germline CDR1 and CDR2 sequences are MNHEY and SVGEGT. This CDR3 has 15 amino acids. Trimming took off 5 bases at V and 7 bases at J, with 18 bases between the two ends. CDR3 in DNA: TGTGCCAGCAGTCGGCCCGGGACGGCCATCCAGCCCCAGCATTTT. Protein product: CASSRPGTAIQPQHF.

This clonotype showed up just a few times. CDR3 DNA sequence: TGTGCCAGCAGCCGACGCCGGGGGGACGAGCAGTACTTC. It yields the protein CASSRRRGDEQYF. This chain joins TRBV27 and TRBJ2-1; 7 positions match TRBD2. The tail of the sequence fits TRBJ2-7 better, so the J call may be wrong. The CDR3 length is 13 residues. Germline CDR1 MNHEY, CDR2 SMNVEV (reference sequence).

The CDR3 loop reads CASSPLMGGGFETQYF. The CDR3 DNA reads TGTGCCAGCAGCCCCCTTATGGGCGGGGGGTTTGAGACCCAGTACTTC. The chain carries TRBV7-7 and TRBJ2-5, with 8 bases aligning to TRBD2. In germline, CDR1 is SSHAT, CDR2 FNYEAQ (reference sequence). The V gene end was trimmed by 5 bases and the J gene end by 5 bases; junction bases not matched to a gene: 13. This CDR3 comprises 16 residues.

The chain links TRBV7-9 to TRBJ2-3; 10 bases align to TRBD2. Losses at the gene ends were 2 bases for V and 0 bases for J; bases not matched to a gene: 8. The CDR3 runs to 18 residues. Germline V CDR1 and CDR2: SEHNR, FQNEAQ (reference sequence). As DNA, the CDR3 is TGTGCCAGCAGCTTAAAAGCGGGGGGGAAGTTGAGCACAGATACGCAGTATTTT. The encoded protein is CASSLKAGGKLSTDTQYF.

This clonotype has ten or more counts. The J gene is TRBJ2-7, the V gene TRBV7-2; possibly TRBD2 for D (6 bases). This CDR3 has 14 residues. Per the germline V gene, CDR1 is SGHTA and CDR2 is FQGNSA. With 5 bases removed from V and 3 bases from J, the gap between germline ends came to 14 bases. The CDR3 nucleotides read TGTGCCAGCAGCACCTCCGGGGGAAACTACGAGCAGTACTTC. Translating gives CASSTSGGNYEQYF.

As concerns this clonotype: Mismatch with germline at one junction end may stem from a read error. The chain employs TRBV5-1 and TRBJ2-5; D is uncertain. Germline assignment: CDR1 SGHRS and CDR2 YFSETQ. The CDR3 extends over 14 amino acids. CDR3 sequence reads: CASSHRPNQEAQYF. The CDR3 coding sequence is TGCGCCAGCAGCCATAGACCCAACCAAGAGGCCCAGTACTTC.

The chain recombines TRBV21-1 with TRBJ2-2; the table assigns TRBD2, which was not confirmed against the DNA. TRBV21-1 is shown as a pseudogene. CDR3 size: 21 residues. CDR3 coding DNA: TGTGCCAGCAGCAAAGAGCCATCTAGCGGGAGGGCCAGAAAGAACACCGGGGAGCTGTTTTTT. This translates into CASSKEPSSGRARKNTGELFF.

This clonotype was observed at least ten times. The rearrangement joins TRBV20-1 to TRBJ1-1; TRBD1 matches at 7 bases. The trim removed 0 bases at V and 1 base at J, leaving 5 bases unmatched. Germline-derived CDR1 and CDR2 are DFQATT and SNEGSKA (reference sequence). The CDR3 loop spans 15 amino acids. CDR3 in DNA: TGCAGTGCTAGAGATCGGAACAGGGGGAACACTGAAGCTTTCTTT. Protein sequence: CSARDRNRGNTEAFF.

This chain connects TRBV10-3 to TRBJ2-6; D uncertain. Deletions cut 10 bases from V and 0 bases from J, with 7 bases between. This CDR3 has 13 amino acids. CDR1 and CDR2 from the germline V gene are ENHRY and SYGVKD. DNA for the CDR3: TGTGCCACATGGGCCTCTGGGGCCAACGTCCTGACTTTC. It codes for CATWASGANVLTF.

This clonotype was recorded a few times. This rearrangement joins TRBV30 to TRBJ2-1; TRBD2 matches 11 bases. In germline, CDR1 is GTSNPN, CDR2 SVGIG (reference sequence). The CDR3 has 14 residues. With 7 bases clipped from V and 7 bases from J, the junction kept 9 bases outside the gene matches. The CDR3 nucleotides are TGTGCCTCCAAACTAGCGGGAGTCGGGAATGAGCAGTTCTTC. It translates to CASKLAGVGNEQFF.

This clonotype was seen many times. The CDR3 here is CASSGVSSSYEQYF. The DNA for the CDR3 is TGTGCCAGCAGTGGGGTTTCAAGCTCCTACGAGCAGTACTTC. The genes are TRBV12-3 or TRBV12-4 and TRBJ2-7; D remains unclear. Between the trimmed V and J ends, which lost 5 bases and 0 bases, there was a span of 11 bases. The CDR3 has 14 amino acids.